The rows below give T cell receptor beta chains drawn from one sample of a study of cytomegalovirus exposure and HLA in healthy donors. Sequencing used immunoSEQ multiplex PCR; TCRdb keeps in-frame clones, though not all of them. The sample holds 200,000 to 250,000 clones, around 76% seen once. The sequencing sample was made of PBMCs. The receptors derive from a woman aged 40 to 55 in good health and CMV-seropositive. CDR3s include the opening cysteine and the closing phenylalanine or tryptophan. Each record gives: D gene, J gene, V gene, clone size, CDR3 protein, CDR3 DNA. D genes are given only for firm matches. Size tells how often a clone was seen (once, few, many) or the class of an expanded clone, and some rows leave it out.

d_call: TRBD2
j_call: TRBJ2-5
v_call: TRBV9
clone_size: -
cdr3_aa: CASSGAGGLGETQYF
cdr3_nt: TGTGCCAGCAGCGGAGCGGGGGGGCTCGGAGAGACCCAGTACTTC

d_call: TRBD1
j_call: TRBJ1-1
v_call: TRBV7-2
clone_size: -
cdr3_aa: CASRLLDRVNTEAFF
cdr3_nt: TGTGCCAGCAGACTCCTCGACAGGGTGAACACTGAAGCTTTCTTT

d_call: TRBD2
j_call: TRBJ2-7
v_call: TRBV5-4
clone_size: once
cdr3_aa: CASSNTGTSPYEQYF
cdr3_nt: TGTGCCAGCAGCAATACCGGGACTAGCCCCTACGAGCAGTACTTC

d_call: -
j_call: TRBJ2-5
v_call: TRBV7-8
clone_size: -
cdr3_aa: CASSLKGDREQETQYF
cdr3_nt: TGTGCCAGCAGCTTAAAGGGTGACAGAGAACAAGAGACCCAGTACTTC

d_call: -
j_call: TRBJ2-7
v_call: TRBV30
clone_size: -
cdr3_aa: CAWSTSRVSTYEQYF
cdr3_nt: TGTGCCTGGAGTACTAGCAGGGTATCAACGTACGAGCAGTACTTC

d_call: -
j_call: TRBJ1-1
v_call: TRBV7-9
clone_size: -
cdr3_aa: CSSSFLLEAFF
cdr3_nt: TGTTCCAGCAGCTTCCTACTCGAAGCTTTCTTT

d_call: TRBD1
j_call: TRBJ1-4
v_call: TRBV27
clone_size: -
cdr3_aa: CASSTHRGGEKLFF
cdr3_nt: TGTGCCAGCAGCACCCACAGGGGAGGAGAAAAACTGTTTTTT

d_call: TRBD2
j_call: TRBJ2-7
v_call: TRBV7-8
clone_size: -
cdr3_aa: CASSPISGRANQEQYF
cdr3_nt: TGTGCCAGCAGCCCGATTAGCGGGAGGGCAAATCAAGAGCAGTACTTC

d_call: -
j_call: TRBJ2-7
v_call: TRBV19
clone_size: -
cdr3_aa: CASSMVQGWEQYF
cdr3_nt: TGTGCCAGTAGTATGGTACAGGGATGGGAGCAGTACTTC

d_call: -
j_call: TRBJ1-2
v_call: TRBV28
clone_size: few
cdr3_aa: CASTSGRFWDNYGYTF
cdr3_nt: TGTGCCAGCACCTCTGGGAGGTTCTGGGACAACTATGGCTACACCTTC

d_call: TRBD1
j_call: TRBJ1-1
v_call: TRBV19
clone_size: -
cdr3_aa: CASKRGRTEAFF
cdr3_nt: TGTGCCAGTAAGAGGGGGCGGACTGAAGCTTTCTTT

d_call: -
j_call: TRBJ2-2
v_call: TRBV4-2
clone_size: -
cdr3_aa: CASSQARSENTGELFF
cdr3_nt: TGTGCCAGCAGCCAAGCGAGGAGTGAGAACACCGGGGAGCTGTTTTTT

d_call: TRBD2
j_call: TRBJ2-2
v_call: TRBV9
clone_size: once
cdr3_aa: CASSTRTSDTGELFF
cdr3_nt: TGTGCCAGCAGCACCCGGACTAGTGACACCGGGGAGCTGTTTTTT

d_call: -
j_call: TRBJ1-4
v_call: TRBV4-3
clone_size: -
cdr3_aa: CASSQDLPLLDRVNEKLFF
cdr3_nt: TGCGCCAGCAGCCAAGATCTTCCCCTTCTGGACAGAGTTAATGAAAAACTGTTTTTT

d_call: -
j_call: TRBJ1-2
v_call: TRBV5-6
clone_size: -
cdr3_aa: CASSPGRYGYTF
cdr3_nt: TGTGCCAGCAGCCCAGGCCGTTATGGCTACACCTTC

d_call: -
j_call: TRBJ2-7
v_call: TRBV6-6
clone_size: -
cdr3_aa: CASSYSRAGEQYF
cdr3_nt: TGTGCCAGCAGTTACAGCAGGGCAGGGGAGCAGTACTTC

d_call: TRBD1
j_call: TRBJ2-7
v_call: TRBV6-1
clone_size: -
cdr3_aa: CASSPGQSSYEQYF
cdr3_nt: TGTGCCAGCAGCCCGGGACAGAGTTCCTACGAGCAGTACTTC

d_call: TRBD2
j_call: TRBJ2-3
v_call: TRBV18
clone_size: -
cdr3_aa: CASSRNPSGRATSTDTQYF
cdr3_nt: TGTGCCAGCTCACGGAACCCTAGCGGGAGGGCCACTAGCACAGATACGCAGTATTTT

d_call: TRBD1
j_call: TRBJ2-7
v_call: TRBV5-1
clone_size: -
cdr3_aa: CASSEGQEGSKQYF
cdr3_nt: TGCGCCAGCAGCGAGGGACAGGAGGGATCTAAGCAGTACTTC

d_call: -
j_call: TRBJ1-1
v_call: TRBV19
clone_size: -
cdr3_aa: CASSNGHPNTEAFF
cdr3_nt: TGTGCCAGTAGTAATGGACATCCTAACACTGAAGCTTTCTTT

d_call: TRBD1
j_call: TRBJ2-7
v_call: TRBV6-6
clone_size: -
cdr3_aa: CASRPPPGGRYEQYF
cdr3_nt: TGTGCCAGCAGACCCCCCCCAGGGGGCAGGTACGAGCAGTACTTC

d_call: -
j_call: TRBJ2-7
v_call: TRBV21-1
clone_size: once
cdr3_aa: CATPLQCPGTYEQYF
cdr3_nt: TGTGCCACTCCCCTCCAATGTCCGGGTACCTACGAGCAGTACTTC

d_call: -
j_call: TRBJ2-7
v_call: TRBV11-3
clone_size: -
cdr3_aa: CASRPSGAGYEQYF
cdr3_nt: TGTGCCAGCAGGCCTTCCGGCGCGGGCTACGAGCAGTACTTC

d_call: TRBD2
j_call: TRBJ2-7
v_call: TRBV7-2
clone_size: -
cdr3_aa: CASSLGTIPEQYF
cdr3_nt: TGTGCCAGCAGCCTAGGGACTATTCCCGAGCAGTACTTC

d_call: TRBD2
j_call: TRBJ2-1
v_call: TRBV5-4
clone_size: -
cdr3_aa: CASSLELLAGGPDEQFF
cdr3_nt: TGTGCCAGCAGCTTGGAACTACTAGCGGGGGGGCCAGATGAGCAGTTCTTC

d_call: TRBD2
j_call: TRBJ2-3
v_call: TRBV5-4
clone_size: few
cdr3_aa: CASSSLTSEADTQYF
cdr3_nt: TGTGCCAGCAGCTCGCTTACTAGCGAAGCAGATACGCAGTATTTT

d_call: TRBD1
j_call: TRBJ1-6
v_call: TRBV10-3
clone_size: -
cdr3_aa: CAIRQGDSPLHF
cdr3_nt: TGTGCCATTAGACAGGGTGATTCACCCCTCCACTTT

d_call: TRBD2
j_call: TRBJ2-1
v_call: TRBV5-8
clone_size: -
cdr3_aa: CASSSGLAGGYEQFF
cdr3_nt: TGTGCCAGCAGCTCGGGACTAGCGGGAGGCTATGAGCAGTTCTTC